The source of this T cell receptor (beta chain) is a study of human T cells and chemical hapten exposure. Across the study: Weekly scalp doses of diphenylcyclopropenone were given to patients during the approximately 25-week study.

This CDR3 has 14 residues. V lost 1 base and J lost 4; bases outside the gene matches: 2. Germline V CDR1 and CDR2: SGHAT, FQNNGV. Specified time point: pre-sensitization, week 0. Treatment in this sample: therapeutic diphenylcyclopropenone sensitization with weekly scalp DPC. Blood, whole and unfractionated, served as the source for total RNA extraction. One entry per CDR3 protein, called by TCRdb with MiXCR from the RACE reads. The sample shows 300,000 to 450,000 distinct CDR3 sequences, around 5.5% of them seen only once. The V call is TRBV11-2, the J call TRBJ2-5, with 8 bases that match TRBD2. The input for sequencing was whole blood, taken in connection with sensitization to the hapten diphenylcyclopropenone (DPC). This receptor was identified in a woman in her forties or fifties with alopecia areata. Some clones in this sample may be carry-over from other donors' samples. The CDR3 DNA reads TGTGCCAGCAGCTTAGGACTAGCGCTAGAGACCCAGTACTTC. Residues: CASSLGLALETQYF.